This T cell receptor (beta chain) originates from a study of blood T cell repertoires in COVID-19. In terms of age and location, participants ranged from about 18 to 89 years and lived in under 30 US areas. This CDR3 has 15 residues. V was pared by 3 bases and J by 4 bases, with 6 bases of the junction left unmatched. Per germline, CDR1 SGHRS and CDR2 YFSETQ. Original analysis: Scientists estimated how many nucleated cells there were by amplifying reference gene primers. Produced via immunoSEQ multiplex PCR; TCRdb's table is partial and in-frame only. V, J and clone size derive from that table, while D and trimming were established from the DNA sequence. The data show over 350,000 clones, approximately 90% seen once.

The sequence came from a woman aged 25 to 39 with acute COVID-19. The specimen sequenced was PBMCs or T cells enriched from blood (not recorded which). The V call is TRBV5-1, the J call TRBJ1-2; 10 nucleotides line up with TRBD1. CDR3 protein: CASSWGQGYGYGYTF. DNA of the CDR3: TGCGCCAGCAGCTGGGGACAGGGGTACGGCTATGGCTACACCTTC. The full variable domain, its missing parts supplied by reference TRBV5-1 and TRBJ1-2, is KAGVTQTPRYLIKTRGQQVTLSCSPISGHRSVSWYQQTPGQGLQFLFEYFSETQRNKGNFPGRFSGRQFSNSRSEMNVSTLELGDSALYLCASSWGQGYGYGYTFGSGTRLTVV.